The clone carrying this T cell receptor beta chain was seen a handful of times. A second PCR of 7 to 11 cycles used a sample-barcoded 5' primer and a J-beta primer mix. TCRdb redid the calling of the 5' RACE reads with MiXCR, one entry per CDR3 protein. The table lists 750,000 to 1,000,000 distinct CDR3 sequences, roughly 28% of them singletons, with roughly 10% in the top ten. This CDR3 spans 16 amino acids. The V and J ends lost 4 bases and 4 bases, in that order; junction bases with no gene match: 8. The germline V gene has CDR1 SGHTA and CDR2 FQGNSA. These data originate in a study of blood T cells in healthy people across ages. The data also belong to a second study, concerning T cells of mothers and their children.

This receptor was obtained from a woman aged 40-49 years in good health. The genes are TRBV7-2 and TRBJ2-1; TRBD1 matches 9 bases. Sequenced: blood. CDR3 DNA sequence: TGTGCCAGCAGCTCAAACAGGGGGCTCTTATACAATGAGCAGTTCTTC. It yields the protein CASSSNRGLLYNEQFF.